The 2 T cell receptor beta chains below were found in one sample sequenced in a study of T cells in Graves' hyperthyroidism and ophthalmopathy (dated by TCRdb to the late 2010s). Libraries were built with multiplex PCR. The instrument was an Illumina HiSeq 2000. The TCR beta CDR3 regions were amplified from the RNA transcripts. The TCR CDR3 was subjected to a first round of RT-PCR using the HTBI primer set and the Qiagen OneStep RT-PCR kit. TCRdb reprocessed the public reads (quality trimming at Q25 with fastp, clone calling with MiXCR) and kept in-frame beta chains. CDR3 protein duplicates are merged, each entry listing the most common genes and DNA. The sample profile shows 500,000 to 800,000 distinct CDR3 sequences; nearly 45% of them were found once. The ten top clones hold under 8% of the sample. The sample taken for sequencing was peripheral blood or thyroid tissue (not recorded which). The source of these receptors is an adult man with Graves' disease, either hyperthyroidism or ophthalmopathy (not recorded which).

This clonotype was seen ten or more times. The chain has TRBV29-1 and TRBJ1-4; perhaps TRBD1 as D (6 bases). Germline CDR1 is SQVTM and CDR2 is ANQGSEA. Trimming shortened V by 3 bases and J by 6 bases, and 17 bases separated the two germline ends. CDR3 length: 15 amino acids. CDR3 bases: TGCAGCGTTGATGGCAAGGGGGAGGTTGATGAAAAACTGTTTTTT. It specifies CSVDGKGEVDEKLFF.

This clonotype showed up many times. The chain links TRBV2 to TRBJ1-6; D is perhaps TRBD1 (5 bases). V was shortened by 6 bases and J by 12 bases, with 15 bases between the two germline ends. This CDR3 has 13 amino acids. Germline assignment: CDR1 SNHLY and CDR2 FYNNEI. The CDR3 region has the DNA TGTGCCAGCAGGGGGGGGACCGAGAGACCCCTCCACTTT. Protein sequence: CASRGGTERPLHF. The variable domain in full, completed from reference TRBV2 and TRBJ1-6, reads EPEVTQTPSHQVTQMGQEVILRCVPISNHLYFYWYRQILGQKVEFLVSFYNNEISEKSEIFDDQFSVERPDGSNFTLKIRSTKLEDSAMYFCASRGGTERPLHFGNGTRLTVT.